This entry features one TCR beta chain sequence. The use of genomic DNA as template underpinned the TCR beta VDJ and CDR3 profiling. TCRdb redid the calling of the reads with MiXCR, one entry per CDR3 protein. Among about 40,000 distinct CDR3 sequences, approximately 67% were seen once, and the ten largest hold 23%. This record belongs to a study of CD8+CD57+ T cells in acquired aplastic anemia. The CDR3 totals 14 residues. Trimming stripped 4 bases from V and 4 bases from J, with 11 bases between. Germline CDR1 LNHNV, CDR2 YYDKDF (reference sequence). Sequencing was done on a sample of sorted CD4+, CD8+, or CD8+CD57+ T cells (not recorded which) from PBMCs. This TCR was recovered from a human donor in good health, serving as a control. The V gene is TRBV15, the J gene TRBJ2-1; the D gene is possibly TRBD2 (6 bases). CDR3 amino acids: CATSIPGVYNEQFF. Written as DNA, the CDR3 is TGTGCCACCAGCATTCCGGGGGTATACAATGAGCAGTTCTTC.